This T cell receptor beta chain was identified in a study of blood T cell repertoires in COVID-19. At the level of the study: There were acute and convalescent COVID-19 samples, and they came from the United States, Italy and Spain. T cells, B-cell-depleted T cells, or PBMCs supplied cDNA or gDNA.

Source study methods: Scientists estimated how many nucleated cells there were by amplifying reference gene primers. Libraries were prepared by immunoSEQ multiplex PCR; TCRdb keeps only in-frame clonotypes and omits some of them. V, J and clone size reflect that table, while D and trimming were determined from the DNA. This sample has about 85,000 clones, with roughly 90% found just once. This CDR3 contains 14 residues. Trimming stripped 1 base from V and 5 bases from J, with 11 bases between. Germline CDR1 is LGHNA and CDR2 is YSLEER. The sequencing input was peripheral blood. This receptor was identified in a human donor with active COVID-19. The donor label of this sample is uncertain. This chain links TRBV4-3 with TRBJ2-5; D not resolved. The CDR3 sequence: CASSQVMLAETQYF. The CDR3 DNA sequence: TGCGCCAGCAGCCAAGTGATGTTAGCTGAGACCCAGTACTTC.